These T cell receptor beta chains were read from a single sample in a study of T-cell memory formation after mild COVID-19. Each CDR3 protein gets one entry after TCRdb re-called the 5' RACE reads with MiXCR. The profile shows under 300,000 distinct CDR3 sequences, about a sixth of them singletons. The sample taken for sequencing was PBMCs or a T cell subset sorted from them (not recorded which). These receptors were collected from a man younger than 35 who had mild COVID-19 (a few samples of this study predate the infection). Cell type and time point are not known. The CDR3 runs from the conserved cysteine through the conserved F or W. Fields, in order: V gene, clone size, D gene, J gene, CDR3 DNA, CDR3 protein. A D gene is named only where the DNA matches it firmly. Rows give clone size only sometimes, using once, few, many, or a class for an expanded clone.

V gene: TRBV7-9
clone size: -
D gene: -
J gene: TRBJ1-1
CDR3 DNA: TGTGCCAGCAGCTTAGTTTCCGTAGATCGGATGAACACTGAAGCTTTCTTT
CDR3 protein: CASSLVSVDRMNTEAFF

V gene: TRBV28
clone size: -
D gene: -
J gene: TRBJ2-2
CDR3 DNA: TGTGCCAGCAGCCGGGTTTTCGGGGCGACCGGGGAGCTGTTTTTT
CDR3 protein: CASSRVFGATGELFF

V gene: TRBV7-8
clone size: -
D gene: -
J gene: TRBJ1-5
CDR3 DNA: TGTGCCAGCAGCTTGGGGTTTAGACAGCCCCAGCATTTT
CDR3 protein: CASSLGFRQPQHF

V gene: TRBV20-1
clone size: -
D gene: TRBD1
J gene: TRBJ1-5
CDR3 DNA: TGCAGTGCTAGTCTCCCCCTGACAGGGGTCCAGCCCCAGCATTTT
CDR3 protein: CSASLPLTGVQPQHF

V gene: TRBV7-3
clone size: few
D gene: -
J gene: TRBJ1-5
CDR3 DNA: TGTGCCAGCAGCTTCCCCAGGCAGGGAGGTCCTGTTCAGCCCCAGCATTTT
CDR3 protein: CASSFPRQGGPVQPQHF

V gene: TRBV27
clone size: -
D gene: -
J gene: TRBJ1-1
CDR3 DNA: TGTGCCAGCAGGCAGTTCCTGCGGGGGGCGAGGAACACTGAAGCTTTCTTT
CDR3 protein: CASRQFLRGARNTEAFF

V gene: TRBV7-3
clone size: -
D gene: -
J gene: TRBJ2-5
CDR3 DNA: TGTGCCAGTCAGTCGGCCCCGCAAGAGACCCAGTACTTC
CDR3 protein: CASQSAPQETQYF

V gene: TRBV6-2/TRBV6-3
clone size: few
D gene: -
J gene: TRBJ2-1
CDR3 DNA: TGTGCCAGCAGTTACCGGGATCCAGGCTCCTACAATGAGCAGTTCTTC
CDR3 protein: CASSYRDPGSYNEQFF

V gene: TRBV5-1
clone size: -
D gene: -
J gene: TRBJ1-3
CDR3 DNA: TGCGCCAGCAGCGCGGACGGGGTGCGCTCTGGAAACACCATATATTTT
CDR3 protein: CASSADGVRSGNTIYF

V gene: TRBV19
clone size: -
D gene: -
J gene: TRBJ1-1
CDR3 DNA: TGTGCCAGTAGTATAGTGCCGGGAACCACTGAAGCTTTCTTT
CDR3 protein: CASSIVPGTTEAFF

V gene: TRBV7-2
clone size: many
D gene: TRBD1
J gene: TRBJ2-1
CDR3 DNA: TGTGCCAGCAGCTTAGGGACAGGGCTCAATGAGCAGTTCTTC
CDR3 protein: CASSLGTGLNEQFF

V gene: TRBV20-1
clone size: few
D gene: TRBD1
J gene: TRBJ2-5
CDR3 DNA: TGCAGTGCTAGAGAGAGGGACAGGGGACAAGAGACCCAGTACTTC
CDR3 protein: CSARERDRGQETQYF

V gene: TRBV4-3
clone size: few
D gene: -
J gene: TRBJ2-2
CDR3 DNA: TGCGCCAGCAGCCCCCAGAGCGGCAGGGGAAGCACCGGGGAGCTGTTTTTT
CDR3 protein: CASSPQSGRGSTGELFF

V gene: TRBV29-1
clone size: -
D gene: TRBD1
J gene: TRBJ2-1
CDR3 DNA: TGCAGCGGGACAGGGGGCAGCTCCTACAATGAGCAGTTCTTC
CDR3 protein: CSGTGGSSYNEQFF

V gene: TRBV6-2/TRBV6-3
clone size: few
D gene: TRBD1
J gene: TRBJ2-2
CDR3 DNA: TGTGCCAGCAGAGTGACAGGGGGGAACACCGGGGAGCTGTTTTTT
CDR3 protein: CASRVTGGNTGELFF

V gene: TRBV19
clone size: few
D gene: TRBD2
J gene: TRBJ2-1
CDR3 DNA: TGTGCCAGTAGTGTAGAAGCGGGGGTCAGTGAGCAGTTCTTC
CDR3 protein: CASSVEAGVSEQFF

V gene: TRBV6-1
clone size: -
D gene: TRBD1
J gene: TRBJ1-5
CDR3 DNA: TGTGCCAGCAGTTTCTCAGGGGGCGATTATCAGCCCCAGCATTTT
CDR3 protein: CASSFSGGDYQPQHF

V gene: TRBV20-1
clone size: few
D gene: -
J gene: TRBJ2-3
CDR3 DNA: TGCAGCGCAGTTAACCTGGGACATAGCACAGATACGCAGTATTTT
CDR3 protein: CSAVNLGHSTDTQYF

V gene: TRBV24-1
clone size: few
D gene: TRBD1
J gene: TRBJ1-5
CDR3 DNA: TGTGCCACCAAAGGGACAGAAGCTCAGCCCCAGCATTTT
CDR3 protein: CATKGTEAQPQHF

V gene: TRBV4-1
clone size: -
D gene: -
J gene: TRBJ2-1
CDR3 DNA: TGCGCCAGCAGCCAATCCGGGAACAATGAGCAGTTCTTC
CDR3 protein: CASSQSGNNEQFF

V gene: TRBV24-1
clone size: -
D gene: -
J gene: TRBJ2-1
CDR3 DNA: TGTGCCACCAGTCGATCGACAGGCGATGAGCAGTTCTTC
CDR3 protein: CATSRSTGDEQFF

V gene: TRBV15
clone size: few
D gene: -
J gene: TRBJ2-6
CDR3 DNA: TGTGCCACCAGCAGCCCCCTGGGCAGGGCTGGGGCCAACGTCCTGACTTTC
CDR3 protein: CATSSPLGRAGANVLTF

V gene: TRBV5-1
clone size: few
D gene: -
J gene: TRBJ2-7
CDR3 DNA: TGCGCCAGCAGCACCCGCTCGGGGGAGCCTTGGTACTTC
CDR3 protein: CASSTRSGEPWYF

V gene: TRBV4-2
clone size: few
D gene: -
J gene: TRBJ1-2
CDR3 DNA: TGTGCCAGCACCACAAGGGAAAACTATGGCTACACCTTC
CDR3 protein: CASTTRENYGYTF

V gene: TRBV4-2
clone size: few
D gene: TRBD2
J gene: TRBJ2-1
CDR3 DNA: TGTGCCAGCAGCCAAGAAGGACGGGGGGGCCGGTTTAAGCAGTTCTTC
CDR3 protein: CASSQEGRGGRFKQFF

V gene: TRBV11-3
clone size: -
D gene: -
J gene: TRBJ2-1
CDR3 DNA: TGTGCCAGCAGCAGAAATCTAGGATTCAATGAGCAGTTCTTC
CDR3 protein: CASSRNLGFNEQFF

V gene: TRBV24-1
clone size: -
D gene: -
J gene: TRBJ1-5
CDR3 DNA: TGTGCCACCAGTGATGCCGGGACCTCTAGCAATCAGCCCCAGCATTTT
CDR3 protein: CATSDAGTSSNQPQHF

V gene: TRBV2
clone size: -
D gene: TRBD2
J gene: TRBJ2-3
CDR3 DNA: TGTGCCAGCCTCCGGGACTACACAGATACGCAGTATTTT
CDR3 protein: CASLRDYTDTQYF

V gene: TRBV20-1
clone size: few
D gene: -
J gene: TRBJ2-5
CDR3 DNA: TGCAGTGCCCTCCGGTCGACCCAGTACTTC
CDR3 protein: CSALRSTQYF

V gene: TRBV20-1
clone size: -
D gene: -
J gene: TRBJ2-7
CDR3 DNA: TGCAGCGCTAAAGGAGGGGGGACGGTCTCCTACGAGCAGTACTTC
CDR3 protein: CSAKGGGTVSYEQYF

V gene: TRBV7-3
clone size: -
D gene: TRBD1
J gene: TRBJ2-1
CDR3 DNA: TGTGCCAGCAGCTTATTGCGGACAGGGACCTCTGAGCAGTTCTTC
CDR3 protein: CASSLLRTGTSEQFF

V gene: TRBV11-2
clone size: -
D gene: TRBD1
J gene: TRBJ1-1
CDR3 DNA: TGTGCCAGCAGCTACAGCGCGGGACAGATGAACACTGAAGCTTTCTTT
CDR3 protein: CASSYSAGQMNTEAFF

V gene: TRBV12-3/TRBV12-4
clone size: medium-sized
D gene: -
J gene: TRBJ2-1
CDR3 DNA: TGTGCCAGCAGTCCCCCCAGGGCTAGCCCTAACAATGAGCAGTTCTTC
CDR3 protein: CASSPPRASPNNEQFF

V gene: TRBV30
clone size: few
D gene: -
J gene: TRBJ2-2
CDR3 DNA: TGTGCCTGGAATCAGGAGCAGGAGGAGCTGTTTTTT
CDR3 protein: CAWNQEQEELFF

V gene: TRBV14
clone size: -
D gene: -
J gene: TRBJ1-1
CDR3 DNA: TGTGCCAGCAGCCAAGGAGGTAGAAGCGCGAAAGCTTTCTTT
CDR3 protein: CASSQGGRSAKAFF

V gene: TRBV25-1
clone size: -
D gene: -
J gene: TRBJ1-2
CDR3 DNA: TGTGCCAGCAGTGAATTTGGGGTTGGGAGTGATGGCTACACCTTC
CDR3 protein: CASSEFGVGSDGYTF

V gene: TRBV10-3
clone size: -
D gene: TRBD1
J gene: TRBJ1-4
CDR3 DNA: TGTGCCATCAGGACGGACAGGGCGGATGAAAAACTGTTTTTT
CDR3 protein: CAIRTDRADEKLFF

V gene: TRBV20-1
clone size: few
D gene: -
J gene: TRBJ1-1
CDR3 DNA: TGCAGTGCTAAAATAGTAGGGCTTTCAAACACTGAAGCTTTCTTT
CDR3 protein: CSAKIVGLSNTEAFF

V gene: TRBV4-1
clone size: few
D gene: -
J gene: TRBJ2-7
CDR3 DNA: TGCGCCAGCAGCCAACCCCGGGAACGCCTTGTAAAGCAGTACTTC
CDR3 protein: CASSQPRERLVKQYF

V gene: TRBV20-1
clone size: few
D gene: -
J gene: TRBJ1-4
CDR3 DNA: TGCAGTGCTAGAGATGGGAGGGCGTCTACGGGAAAACTGTTTTTT
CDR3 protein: CSARDGRASTGKLFF

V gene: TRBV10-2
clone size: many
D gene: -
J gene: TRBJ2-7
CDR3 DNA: TGCGCCAGCCAAGAGCCCTCGGGGACCTTCTACGAGCAGTACTTC
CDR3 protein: CASQEPSGTFYEQYF

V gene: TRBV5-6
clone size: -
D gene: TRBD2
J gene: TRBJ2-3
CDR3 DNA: TGTGCCAGCAGCTTGAAAGGCGGGGGGCCAGATACGCAGTATTTT
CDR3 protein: CASSLKGGGPDTQYF

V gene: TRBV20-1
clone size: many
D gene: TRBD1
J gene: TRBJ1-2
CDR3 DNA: TGCAGTGCTGGCGACAGGGGTGTCGGCTATGGCTACACCTTC
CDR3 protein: CSAGDRGVGYGYTF